Below, 2 T cell receptor beta chains from the same sample are listed, as sequenced in a study of T-cell memory formation after mild COVID-19. Via MiXCR, TCRdb re-called the 5' RACE reads, giving one row per CDR3 protein. The data contain approximately 480,000 distinct CDR3 sequences, approximately 18% of them singletons. Sequencing was done on a sample of PBMCs or a T cell subset sorted from them (not recorded which). Source of these receptors: an adult woman who had mild COVID-19 (a few samples of this study predate the infection). Cell type and time point are not known.

The V and J genes are TRBV30 and TRBJ1-6; D ambiguous. The CDR3 loop spans 15 amino acids. CDR1 and CDR2 from the germline V gene are GTSNPN and SVGIG (reference sequence). Between the trimmed V and J ends, which lost 3 bases and 9 bases, there was a span of 18 bases. The CDR3 spells CAWRPGGREASPLHF. For the CDR3, the DNA is TGTGCCTGGAGACCTGGCGGAAGGGAGGCTTCACCCCTCCACTTT.

The table lists this clonotype with many counts. The V and J genes are TRBV4-1 and TRBJ2-6, with a weak D call TRBD1 (6 bases). Germline values: CDR1 MGHRA, CDR2 YSYEKL. This CDR3 spans 16 amino acids. Trimming left V 1 base short and J 3 bases short, with 10 bases between. CDR3 sequence reads: CASSQGWGLGANVLTF. CDR3 nucleotide sequence: TGCGCCAGCAGCCAAGGGTGGGGGCTTGGGGCCAACGTCCTGACTTTC.